Below are 6 T cell receptor beta chains sequenced from a single sample in a study of cytomegalovirus exposure and HLA in healthy donors. 60 Vbeta and 13 Jbeta primers were used in PCR. Clones were read by immunoSEQ multiplex PCR, and TCRdb kept only the in-frame ones, dropping some. Seen in this sample are about 170,000 clones; the ten most common clones hold 0.7% to 0.8%. Material: PBMCs. The receptors were sampled from a woman between 18 and 29 years old in good health and CMV-seropositive.

The chain combines TRBV27 with TRBJ1-2; perhaps TRBD1 as D (5 bases). Deletions cut 5 bases from V and 7 bases from J, with 14 bases between. The CDR3 has 13 residues. Germline V gene data show CDR1 as MNHEY and CDR2 as SMNVEV (reference sequence). The CDR3 loop reads CASSAAQAPGYTF. CDR3 bases: TGTGCCAGCAGTGCAGCACAGGCCCCTGGCTACACCTTC.

This chain joins TRBV30 and TRBJ2-1, with 8 bases identical to TRBD2. V gave up 3 bases and J gave up 3 bases; unmatched junction bases: 7. Germline V gives CDR1 GTSNPN, CDR2 SVGIG (reference sequence). This CDR3 has 15 residues. The CDR3: CAWSSQAGGYNEQFF. In DNA form, the CDR3 reads TGTGCCTGGAGCTCACAGGCGGGAGGCTACAATGAGCAGTTCTTC.

This chain connects TRBV30 to TRBJ1-1, with D possibly TRBD1 on 5 matching bases. Trimming removed 6 bases from V and 7 bases from J, with 15 bases in between. The germline V gene encodes CDR1 GTSNPN and CDR2 SVGIG (reference sequence). This CDR3 comprises 12 residues. CDR3 sequence: CACTGGIREAFF. In DNA form, the CDR3 reads TGTGCCTGTACCGGGGGGATACGTGAAGCTTTCTTT.

This chain links TRBV30 with TRBJ2-2; 7 bases align to TRBD1. J was trimmed by 0 bases and V by 4 bases; bases with no gene match: 5. Germline values: CDR1 GTSNPN, CDR2 SVGIG (reference sequence). There are 15 residues in the CDR3. As DNA, the CDR3 is TGTGCCTGGACCCAGGGGACAGCGAACACCGGGGAGCTGTTTTTT. This codes for CAWTQGTANTGELFF.

The gene calls are TRBV5-1 and TRBJ2-5; D is uncertain. This CDR3 is built from 16 residues. In germline, CDR1 is SGHRS, CDR2 YFSETQ. V was shortened by 7 bases and J by 5 bases, with 24 bases between the two germline ends. The CDR3 is CASGTHGYDARETQYF. Here the CDR3 DNA reads TGCGCCAGCGGCACACACGGTTATGACGCTAGGGAGACCCAGTACTTC.

The rearrangement links TRBV6-1 to TRBJ2-7, with TRBD2 matching 13 bases. Per the germline V gene, CDR1 is MNHNS and CDR2 is SASEGT. The CDR3 spans 14 residues. Trimming took 6 bases from V and 7 from J; bases not matched to a gene: 6. CDR3 residues: CASRSGLAGEEQYF. The DNA of the CDR3 is TGTGCCAGCAGAAGTGGACTAGCGGGAGAAGAGCAGTACTTC.